This record covers a single T cell receptor beta chain. Its antigen remains unidentified. At the DNA level, this CDR3 is encoded by other sequences in the same sample as well. This sample stems from a study of CD8+ T cells in alopecia areata. Study-wide findings and caveats: Resident alphabeta T-cell populations of normal skin are likewise subject to sequencing in scalp samples. Lesional scalp, notably in alopecia totalis/universalis, had clonality above that of normal scalp.

The ends were cut back, 1 base at V and 5 bases at J, with 8 bases in the middle. CDR1 and CDR2 from the germline V gene are SGHTA and FQGTGA. The length of the CDR3 is 13 residues. RNA extraction and reverse transcription yielded cDNA as sequencing template. Sequencing was performed with immunoSEQ multiplex PCR; in TCRdb, only in-frame clones are kept and a portion is missing. The sample includes under 70,000 clones, 96% of them seen just once. V gene TRBV7-3 combines with J gene TRBJ2-5; D gene unclear. This sequence originates from a human donor with alopecia areata. Here the sequenced sample was CD8+ T cells sorted from blood, taken at week 0. The CDR3 loop reads CASSLILGETQYF. The CDR3 coding sequence is TGTGCCAGCAGCTTAATTCTGGGGGAGACCCAGTACTTC.